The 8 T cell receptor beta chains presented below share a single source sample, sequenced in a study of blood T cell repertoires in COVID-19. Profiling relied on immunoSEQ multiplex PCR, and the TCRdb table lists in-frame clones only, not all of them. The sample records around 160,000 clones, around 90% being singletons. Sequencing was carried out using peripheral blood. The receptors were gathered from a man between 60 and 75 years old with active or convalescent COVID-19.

In DNA, the CDR3 is TGTGCCAGCAGCCAGAGGGCGGGACCGCTCAATTCACCCCTCCACTTT. It specifies CASSQRAGPLNSPLHF. This rearrangement joins TRBV2 to TRBJ1-6, with D maybe TRBD1 (5 bases). Per the germline V gene, CDR1 is SNHLY and CDR2 is FYNNEI. There are 16 residues in the CDR3. Trimming took 6 bases from V and 7 from J, leaving 19 bases between them. Full variable domain (missing parts from reference TRBV2 and TRBJ1-6): EPEVTQTPSHQVTQMGQEVILRCVPISNHLYFYWYRQILGQKVEFLVSFYNNEISEKSEIFDDQFSVERPDGSNFTLKIRSTKLEDSAMYFCASSQRAGPLNSPLHFGNGTRLTVT.

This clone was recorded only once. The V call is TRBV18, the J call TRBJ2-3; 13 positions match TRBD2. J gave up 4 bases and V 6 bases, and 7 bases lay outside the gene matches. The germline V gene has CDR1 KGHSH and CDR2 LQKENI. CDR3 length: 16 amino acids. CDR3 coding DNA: TGTGCCAGCTCCCTTGGACTAGCGGGGGTTCCAGATACGCAGTATTTT. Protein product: CASSLGLAGVPDTQYF.

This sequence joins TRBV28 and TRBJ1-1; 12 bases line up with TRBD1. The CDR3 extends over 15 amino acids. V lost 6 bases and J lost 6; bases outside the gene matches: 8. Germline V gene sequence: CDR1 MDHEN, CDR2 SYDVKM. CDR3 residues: CASRLAGTGGPEAFF. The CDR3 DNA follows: TGTGCCAGCAGATTAGCCGGGACAGGGGGCCCTGAAGCTTTCTTT. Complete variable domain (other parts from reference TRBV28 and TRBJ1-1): DVKVTQSSRYLVKRTGEKVFLECVQDMDHENMFWYRQDPGLGLRLIYFSYDVKMKEKGDIPEGYSVSREKKERFSLILESASTNQTSMYLCASRLAGTGGPEAFFGQGTRLTVV.

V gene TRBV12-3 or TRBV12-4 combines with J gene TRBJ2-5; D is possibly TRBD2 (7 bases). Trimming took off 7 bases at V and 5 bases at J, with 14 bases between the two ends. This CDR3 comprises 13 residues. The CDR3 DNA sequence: TGTGCCAGCACCTTCGGGGGGCGGGAGACCCAGTACTTC. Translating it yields CASTFGGRETQYF.

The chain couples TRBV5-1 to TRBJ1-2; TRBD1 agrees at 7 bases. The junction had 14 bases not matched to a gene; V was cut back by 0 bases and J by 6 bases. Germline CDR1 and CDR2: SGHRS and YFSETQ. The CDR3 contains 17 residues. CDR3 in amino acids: CASSLAEGTVKYNGYTF. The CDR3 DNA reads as TGCGCCAGCAGCTTGGCCGAGGGGACAGTTAAATATAATGGCTACACCTTC. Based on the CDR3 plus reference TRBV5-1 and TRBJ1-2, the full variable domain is KAGVTQTPRYLIKTRGQQVTLSCSPISGHRSVSWYQQTPGQGLQFLFEYFSETQRNKGNFPGRFSGRQFSNSRSEMNVSTLELGDSALYLCASSLAEGTVKYNGYTFGSGTRLTVV.

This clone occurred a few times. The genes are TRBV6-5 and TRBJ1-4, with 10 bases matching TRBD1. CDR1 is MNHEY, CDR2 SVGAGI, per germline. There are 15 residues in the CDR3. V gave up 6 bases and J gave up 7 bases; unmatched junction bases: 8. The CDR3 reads CASSHDRGPGEKLFF. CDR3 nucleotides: TGTGCCAGCAGCCACGACAGGGGGCCGGGTGAAAAACTGTTTTTT.

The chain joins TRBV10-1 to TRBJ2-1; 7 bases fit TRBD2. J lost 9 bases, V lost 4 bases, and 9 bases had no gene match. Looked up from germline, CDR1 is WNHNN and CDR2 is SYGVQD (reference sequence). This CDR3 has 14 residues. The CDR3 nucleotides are TGCGCCAGCAGTGTGGGGGGGGTATTAAGTGAGCAGTTCTTC. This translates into CASSVGGVLSEQFF.

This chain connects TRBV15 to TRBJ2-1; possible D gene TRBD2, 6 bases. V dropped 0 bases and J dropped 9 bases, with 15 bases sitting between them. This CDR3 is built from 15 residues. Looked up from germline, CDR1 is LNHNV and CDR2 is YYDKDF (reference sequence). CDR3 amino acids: CATSRDGILGGEQFF. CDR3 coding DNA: TGTGCCACCAGCAGAGATGGAATCCTGGGGGGTGAGCAGTTCTTC.